The 3 T cell receptor beta chains given below trace back to one sample, sequenced in a study of cytotoxic CD8 clonotypes in ibrutinib-treated CLL. Clones were sequenced by immunoSEQ multiplex PCR, and TCRdb holds only the in-frame ones, with some missing. The sample lists approximately 48,000 clones; approximately 50% were seen once. Sequenced material: PBMCs, taken after 12 months of ibrutinib treatment. Receptors originate from a human donor with chronic lymphocytic leukemia.

The chain joins TRBV9 to TRBJ2-3; 10 bases are a match to TRBD2. The CDR3 contains 14 residues. Germline V gene data show CDR1 as SGDLS and CDR2 as YYNGEE. Trimming removed 5 bases from V and 3 bases from J; junction bases left unmatched: 3. This CDR3 reads CASSATSGTDTQYF. The CDR3 bases are TGTGCCAGCAGTGCGACTAGCGGGACAGATACGCAGTATTTT.

This chain joins TRBV28 and TRBJ1-3; D ambiguous. The CDR3 extends over 14 amino acids. Germline CDR1 MDHEN, CDR2 SYDVKM. The V and J ends lost 3 bases and 2 bases respectively, with 8 bases between them. The CDR3: CASSFKGTGNTIYF. CDR3 bases: TGTGCCAGCAGTTTTAAGGGTACTGGAAACACCATATATTTT. Using reference TRBV28 and TRBJ1-3 for the parts outside the CDR3, the full variable domain is DVKVTQSSRYLVKRTGEKVFLECVQDMDHENMFWYRQDPGLGLRLIYFSYDVKMKEKGDIPEGYSVSREKKERFSLILESASTNQTSMYLCASSFKGTGNTIYFGEGSWLTVV.

V gene TRBV6-1 combines with J gene TRBJ2-3; unclear D gene. The CDR3 is 15 amino acids. The germline V and J ends were trimmed by 6 bases and 2 bases, with 15 bases remaining between them. CDR1 and CDR2 from the germline V gene are MNHNS and SASEGT. As DNA, the CDR3 is TGTGCCAGCAGAGATTACGGGCAGAACACAGATACGCAGTATTTT. Encoded protein: CASRDYGQNTDTQYF.